This TCR beta chain was identified in a study of shared clonotypes between healthy human individuals. Study information: Three plates each covered CD4 naive and memory; CD8 naive two, CD8 memory one.

Points on this clone: Its cognate antigen is unknown.

The study separated CD4+ cells into CD45RA+ naive and CD45RA-negative memory subsets. The method was immunoSEQ multiplex PCR; TCRdb's version includes in-frame clones alone and lacks a portion of them. The top ten hold around 0.15% of the sample, which has a few million clones, approximately 94% seen once. Germline-derived CDR1 and CDR2 are SNHLY and FYNNEI. Trimming removed 6 bases from V and 5 bases from J, with 19 bases in between. This CDR3 comprises 15 residues. Study-wide points: Although depth was large, rarefaction showed that sequencing of the sorted subsets was incomplete.

The sequence came from a man between 18 and 29 years old in good health. Sequencing was performed on naive CD4+ T cells sorted from blood. The subset is: CD45RA+ positively selected. The chain carries TRBV2 and TRBJ2-5; TRBD1 is a possible D gene (5 bases). In DNA form, the CDR3 reads TGTGCCAGCAGGCAGGGTGGTACTATATACGAGACCCAGTACTTC. Amino acids: CASRQGGTIYETQYF.